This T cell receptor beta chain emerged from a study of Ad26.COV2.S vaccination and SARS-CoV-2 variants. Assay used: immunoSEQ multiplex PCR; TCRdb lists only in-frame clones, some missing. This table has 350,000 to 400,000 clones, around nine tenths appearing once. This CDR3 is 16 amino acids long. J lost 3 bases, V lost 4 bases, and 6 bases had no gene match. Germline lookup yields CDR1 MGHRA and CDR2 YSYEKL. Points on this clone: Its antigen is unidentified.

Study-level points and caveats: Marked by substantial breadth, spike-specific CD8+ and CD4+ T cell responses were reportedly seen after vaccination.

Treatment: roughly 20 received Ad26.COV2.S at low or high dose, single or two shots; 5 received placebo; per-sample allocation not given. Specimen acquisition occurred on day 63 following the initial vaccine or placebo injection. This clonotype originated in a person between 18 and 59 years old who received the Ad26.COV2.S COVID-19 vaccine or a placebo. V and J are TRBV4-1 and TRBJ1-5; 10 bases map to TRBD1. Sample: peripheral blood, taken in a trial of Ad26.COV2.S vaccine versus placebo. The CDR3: CASSPSGTGDNQPQHF. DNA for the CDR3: TGCGCCAGCAGCCCTTCTGGGACAGGGGACAATCAGCCCCAGCATTTT.